Below, 19 T cell receptor beta chains from the same sample are listed, as sequenced in a study of blood T cell repertoires in COVID-19. Using immunoSEQ multiplex PCR, the repertoire was profiled, and TCRdb retains in-frame clones only, with some absent. The top ten clones hold roughly 8.5% of a sample with 55,000 to 75,000 clones, around 87% of them seen once. The sample was peripheral blood. These receptors all come from a man in his fifties with active COVID-19.

The chain couples TRBV18 to TRBJ2-3; D is possibly TRBD2 (6 bases). The CDR3 is made up of 12 amino acids. Germline assignment: CDR1 KGHSH and CDR2 LQKENI. V was trimmed by 7 bases and J by 7 bases, leaving 12 bases between them. The CDR3 here is CASFTAGNTQYF. For the CDR3, the DNA is TGTGCCAGCTTTACCGCGGGGAATACGCAGTATTTT.

In DNA form, the CDR3 reads TGTGCCAGCAGCCCGTCTCGCGGGGGCTACGAGCAGTACTTC. Protein sequence: CASSPSRGGYEQYF. This chain connects TRBV7-2 to TRBJ2-7; 7 positions match TRBD2. This CDR3 region has 14 residues. Germline V gives CDR1 SGHTA, CDR2 FQGNSA. V shed 5 bases, J shed 3 bases, and the junction held 7 bases outside the gene matches.

The V call is TRBV28, the J call TRBJ1-2; a possible D gene is TRBD1 (5 bases). The CDR3 length is 16 residues. Germline loops: CDR1 MDHEN, CDR2 SYDVKM. Trimming removed 3 bases from V and 7 bases from J, with 21 bases in between. CDR3: CASSFTLGATQGGYTF. CDR3 bases: TGTGCCAGCAGTTTCACTCTAGGAGCCACGCAGGGTGGCTACACCTTC.

V usage is TRBV6-2 or TRBV6-3 and J usage is TRBJ2-1; D might be TRBD1 (6 bases). The germline CDR1 and CDR2 sequences are MNHEY and SVGEGT. The CDR3 is made up of 12 amino acids. V was cut by 5 bases and J by 8 bases, with 10 bases left in between. CDR3 amino acids: CASSAQGYEQFF. CDR3 DNA: TGTGCCAGCAGTGCACAGGGTTATGAGCAGTTCTTC.

The V call is TRBV27, the J call TRBJ1-2; possible D gene TRBD1, 6 bases. CDR3 size: 14 residues. Trimming cost V 5 bases and J 7 bases, with 17 bases left between them. The germline V gene has CDR1 MNHEY and CDR2 SMNVEV (reference sequence). The CDR3 coding sequence is TGTGCCAGCAGTCCTGGGGGTATACAGGGTGGCTACACCTTC. This sequence encodes CASSPGGIQGGYTF.

The V and J genes are TRBV4-3 and TRBJ2-1, with 10 positions matching TRBD2. The CDR3 length is 16 residues. Germline CDR1 is LGHNA and CDR2 is YSLEER. Germline trimming cut 4 bases from V and 8 bases from J; bases unmatched to any gene: 11. The CDR3 reads CASSLGGLAGDHEQFF. CDR3 bases: TGCGCCAGCAGCCTTGGGGGGCTAGCGGGAGACCATGAGCAGTTCTTC.

The chain joins TRBV18 to TRBJ1-2, with D possibly matching TRBD1 (5 bases). The germline V and J ends were trimmed by 3 bases and 6 bases, with 17 bases remaining between them. This CDR3 region has 15 residues. Per the germline V gene, CDR1 is KGHSH and CDR2 is LQKENI. Here the CDR3 reads CASSPEGRGMDGYTF. The CDR3 nucleotides read TGTGCCAGCTCACCCGAAGGTAGGGGTATGGATGGCTACACCTTC.

The V gene is TRBV6-2 or TRBV6-3, the J gene TRBJ1-5; TRBD1 matches at 7 bases. Germline CDR1 reads MNHEY; CDR2 reads SVGEGT. The CDR3 extends over 16 amino acids. Trimming took 5 bases from V and 6 from J; bases not matched to a gene: 13. CDR3 region: CASSKLYPGQIQPQHF. DNA for the CDR3: TGTGCCAGCAGTAAACTTTACCCGGGACAGATTCAGCCCCAGCATTTT.

The V and J genes are TRBV4-1 and TRBJ2-1; TRBD2 matches at 9 bases. CDR1 and CDR2 (germline): MGHRA, YSYEKL. This CDR3 is built from 17 residues. J was trimmed by 4 bases and V by 0 bases; bases with no gene match: 7. The CDR3 DNA follows: TGCGCCAGCAGCCAAGACCCCCCTAGCGGGATTTACAATGAGCAGTTCTTC. Protein: CASSQDPPSGIYNEQFF.

The V gene is TRBV18, the J gene TRBJ2-3; TRBD2 aligns across 8 bases. The ends lost 6 bases at V and 1 base at J; junction bases unmatched: 6. Germline V CDR1 and CDR2: KGHSH, LQKENI. The CDR3 is 15 amino acids. In nucleotides, the CDR3 is TGTGCCAGCTCCCTAAGCGGGAGAGGCACAGATACGCAGTATTTT. Its translation is CASSLSGRGTDTQYF.

V usage is TRBV19 and J usage is TRBJ1-2, with 10 bases that match TRBD1. The junction had 5 bases not matched to a gene; V was cut back by 6 bases and J by 4 bases. From germline, CDR1 is LNHDA and CDR2 SQIVND (reference sequence). The CDR3 is 14 amino acids. The CDR3 region has the DNA TGTGCCAGTAGCGACAGGGGGCAGGGCTATGGCTACACCTTC. Its protein product is CASSDRGQGYGYTF.

This chain uses TRBV27 with TRBJ2-1, with D perhaps matching TRBD2 (6 bases). CDR3 size: 15 residues. The germline V gene encodes CDR1 MNHEY and CDR2 SMNVEV (reference sequence). V lost 5 bases and J lost 2, with 13 bases in between. The CDR3 nucleotides are TGTGCCAGCAGTCCCCTAGGCGGGGCCTACAATGAGCAGTTCTTC. Its protein product is CASSPLGGAYNEQFF.

The rearrangement links TRBV28 to TRBJ1-3; 9 bases map to TRBD1. CDR1 is MDHEN, CDR2 SYDVKM, per germline. CDR3 size: 15 residues. Unmatched junction bases numbered 4, after V lost 6 bases and J lost 1 base. The CDR3 sequence: CASRSGTGSGNTIYF. The CDR3 region has the DNA TGTGCCAGCAGATCCGGGACAGGGTCTGGAAACACCATATATTTT.

This chain uses TRBV7-8 with TRBJ1-4, with D tentatively TRBD1 (6 bases). The CDR3 spans 15 residues. Trimming cost V 5 bases and J 7 bases, with 17 bases left between them. Germline CDR1 is SGHVS and CDR2 is FQNEAQ. CDR3 sequence reads: CASSRITGTGEKLFF. Written as DNA, the CDR3 is TGTGCCAGCAGCCGGATAACAGGGACGGGTGAAAAACTGTTTTTT.

J is TRBJ2-3 and V is TRBV30, with a weak D call TRBD1 (5 bases). CDR3 length: 13 residues. Germline CDR1 GTSNPN, CDR2 SVGIG (reference sequence). Between the trimmed V and J ends, which lost 6 bases and 10 bases, there was a span of 20 bases. CDR3 nucleotide sequence: TGTGCCTGTTCGGGCCTGGGTCTAGGGGCGCAGTATTTT. Translated: CACSGLGLGAQYF.

This clone was seen a few times. The chain uses TRBV11-3 and TRBJ1-2, with TRBD1 matching 8 bases. Losses at the gene ends were 1 base for V and 5 bases for J; bases not matched to a gene: 18. The CDR3 runs to 19 residues. Germline V gives CDR1 SGHNT, CDR2 YENEEA. In DNA, the CDR3 is TGTGCCAGCAGCTTAGGAGCCTTAGGACAGGGCTCGGCGATTTATGGCTACACCTTC. Protein product: CASSLGALGQGSAIYGYTF. The variable domain in full, completed from reference TRBV11-3 and TRBJ1-2, reads EAGVVQSPRYKIIEKKQPVAFWCNPISGHNTLYWYLQNLGQGPELLIRYENEEAVDDSQLPKDRFSAERLKGVDSTLKIQPAELGDSAVYLCASSLGALGQGSAIYGYTFGSGTRLTVV.

The J gene is TRBJ1-4, the V gene TRBV25-1; 8 bases are a match to TRBD1. CDR3 length: 14 amino acids. Germline V gene sequence: CDR1 MGHDK, CDR2 SYGVNS. V lost 5 bases and J lost 4; bases outside the gene matches: 3. The CDR3 nucleotides read TGTGCCAGCAGTCCGGACAGGGTTAATGAAAAACTGTTTTTT. The encoded protein is CASSPDRVNEKLFF.

This clone turned up a few times. CDR3 sequence reads: CAWSKGSGSSYEQYF. As DNA, the CDR3 is TGTGCCTGGAGTAAAGGTAGCGGGAGCTCCTACGAGCAGTACTTC. The rearrangement links TRBV30 to TRBJ2-7; 9 bases match TRBD2. The germline gives CDR1 GTSNPN, CDR2 SVGIG (reference sequence). The CDR3 covers 15 residues. V dropped 2 bases and J dropped 0; count of bases not matched to a gene: 5.

This clone appeared a few times. This chain links TRBV2 with TRBJ1-2; TRBD1 matches 7 bases. Germline V gene sequence: CDR1 SNHLY, CDR2 FYNNEI. V was clipped by 2 bases and J by 5 bases; unmatched bases: 2. The CDR3 consists of 13 residues. The CDR3 sequence is CASSEQGGYGYTF. DNA for the CDR3: TGTGCCAGCAGTGAACAGGGGGGATATGGCTACACCTTC.